The rows below give T cell receptor beta chains drawn from one sample of a study of T cell changes during pregnancy in multiple sclerosis. Profiling relied on immunoSEQ multiplex PCR, and the TCRdb table lists in-frame clones only, not all of them. Among under 70,000 clones listed, approximately 90% were seen once. Sequencing used peripheral blood, obtained in the second trimester of pregnancy. The source is a female donor with multiple sclerosis, enrolled in a pregnancy study. CDR3s include the opening cysteine and the closing phenylalanine or tryptophan. Fields, in order: J gene, V gene, clone size, CDR3 length, D gene, CDR3 DNA, CDR3 protein. A D gene is named only where the DNA matches it firmly. The size entry is marked missing in some rows and otherwise reads once, few, many or a size class.

j_gene: TRBJ1-1
v_gene: TRBV28
abundance: few
len: 15
d_gene: .
CDR3nt: TGTGCCAGCAGTCCCTTTGGGATGGAGGACACTGAAGCTTTCTTT
CDR3aa: CASSPFGMEDTEAFF

j_gene: TRBJ2-2
v_gene: TRBV7-9
abundance: .
len: 12
d_gene: .
CDR3nt: TGTGCCAGCAGGCATACAGACGGGGAGCTGTTTTTT
CDR3aa: CASRHTDGELFF

j_gene: TRBJ2-6
v_gene: TRBV6-5
abundance: .
len: 16
d_gene: .
CDR3nt: TGTGCCAGCAGTTACTCAGGGGGCTCTGGGGCCAACGTCCTGACTTTC
CDR3aa: CASSYSGGSGANVLTF

j_gene: TRBJ1-4
v_gene: TRBV27
abundance: .
len: 13
d_gene: TRBD1
CDR3nt: TGTGCCAGCAGCCCGGGACAGGAAGAAAAACTGTTTTTT
CDR3aa: CASSPGQEEKLFF

j_gene: TRBJ1-2
v_gene: TRBV2
abundance: .
len: 13
d_gene: TRBD1
CDR3nt: TGTGCCAGCAGTGGGGACAGGGGAAGTGGCTACACCTTC
CDR3aa: CASSGDRGSGYTF

j_gene: TRBJ2-2
v_gene: TRBV2
abundance: .
len: 19
d_gene: TRBD2
CDR3nt: TGTGCCAGCAGTGTTGGGACCCTAACTAGCGGCGGCAGCACCGGGGAGCTGTTTTTT
CDR3aa: CASSVGTLTSGGSTGELFF

j_gene: TRBJ2-3
v_gene: TRBV28
abundance: once
len: 18
d_gene: .
CDR3nt: TGTGCCAGCAGTTACGATTTCCTGACAGGAGGCTTCACAGATACGCAGTATTTT
CDR3aa: CASSYDFLTGGFTDTQYF

j_gene: TRBJ2-3
v_gene: TRBV7-3
abundance: medium-sized
len: 14
d_gene: .
CDR3nt: TGTGCCAGCAGCTCCGGACTATTCACAGATACGCAGTATTTT
CDR3aa: CASSSGLFTDTQYF

j_gene: TRBJ2-1
v_gene: TRBV10-1
abundance: .
len: 13
d_gene: TRBD2
CDR3nt: TGCGCCAGCAGTGGGGGAGGGCTGCATGAGCAGTTCTTC
CDR3aa: CASSGGGLHEQFF

j_gene: TRBJ1-3
v_gene: TRBV7-9
abundance: .
len: 14
d_gene: .
CDR3nt: TGTGCCAGCAGCTTCGTTCTACCGGGAAACACCATATATTTT
CDR3aa: CASSFVLPGNTIYF

j_gene: TRBJ2-7
v_gene: TRBV14
abundance: .
len: 14
d_gene: .
CDR3nt: TGTGCCAGCAGCCCCGTGTGGGGGCCGAGGGAGCAGTACTTC
CDR3aa: CASSPVWGPREQYF

j_gene: TRBJ2-3
v_gene: TRBV7-2
abundance: .
len: 14
d_gene: .
CDR3nt: TGTGCCAGCAGCTTAAAACGGGGCACAGATACGCAGTATTTT
CDR3aa: CASSLKRGTDTQYF

j_gene: TRBJ2-1
v_gene: TRBV6-5
abundance: .
len: 15
d_gene: TRBD2
CDR3nt: TGTGCCAGCAGCCTAACTAGCGGGGGTTACAATGAGCAGTTCTTC
CDR3aa: CASSLTSGGYNEQFF

j_gene: TRBJ2-3
v_gene: TRBV11-2
abundance: .
len: 16
d_gene: .
CDR3nt: TGTGCCAGCAGCTTAGCAAGCGGGTGGGGTCGAGATACGCAGTATTTT
CDR3aa: CASSLASGWGRDTQYF

j_gene: TRBJ1-1
v_gene: TRBV5-4
abundance: .
len: 15
d_gene: TRBD1
CDR3nt: TGTGCCAGCTCACCCCCGACAGGGATGAACACTGAAGCTTTCTTT
CDR3aa: CASSPPTGMNTEAFF

j_gene: TRBJ1-1
v_gene: TRBV29-1
abundance: .
len: 15
d_gene: .
CDR3nt: TGCAGCGCTGCGGGCGGGTGGGCCATGAACACTGAAGCTTTCTTT
CDR3aa: CSAAGGWAMNTEAFF

j_gene: TRBJ2-4
v_gene: TRBV9
abundance: .
len: 14
d_gene: .
CDR3nt: TGTGCCAGCAGCGTAACAGGGGGGGGAAACATTCAGTACTTC
CDR3aa: CASSVTGGGNIQYF

j_gene: TRBJ1-4
v_gene: TRBV30
abundance: .
len: 13
d_gene: .
CDR3nt: TGTGCCTGGAGTGGACAGTCTAATGAAAAACTGTTTTTT
CDR3aa: CAWSGQSNEKLFF

j_gene: TRBJ1-2
v_gene: TRBV15
abundance: once
len: 13
d_gene: .
CDR3nt: TGTGCCACCAGCAGTTTACAGCTCTATGGCTACACCTTC
CDR3aa: CATSSLQLYGYTF

j_gene: TRBJ2-5
v_gene: TRBV5-6
abundance: .
len: 14
d_gene: .
CDR3nt: TGTGCCAGCAGCTTGGTTCAGACTCAAGAGACCCAGTACTTC
CDR3aa: CASSLVQTQETQYF

j_gene: TRBJ2-7
v_gene: TRBV28
abundance: .
len: 14
d_gene: .
CDR3nt: TGTGCCAGCTGGGGGCGTCCCAACGGCTACGAGCAGTACTTC
CDR3aa: CASWGRPNGYEQYF

j_gene: TRBJ2-2
v_gene: TRBV2
abundance: few
len: 14
d_gene: .
CDR3nt: TGTGCCAGCAGTGAGACCGAGGCCACCGGGGAGCTGTTTTTT
CDR3aa: CASSETEATGELFF

j_gene: TRBJ1-2
v_gene: TRBV30
abundance: .
len: 13
d_gene: .
CDR3nt: TGTGCCTGGAGGGGAGGTGGTTACTATGGCTACACCTTC
CDR3aa: CAWRGGGYYGYTF

j_gene: TRBJ2-7
v_gene: TRBV28
abundance: .
len: 11
d_gene: .
CDR3nt: TGTGCCAGCAGTTCCCGGAGGGAGCAGTACTTC
CDR3aa: CASSSRREQYF

j_gene: TRBJ2-2
v_gene: TRBV19
abundance: .
len: 14
d_gene: .
CDR3nt: TGTGCCAGTAGCGGGACACCGAACACCGGGGAGCTGTTTTTT
CDR3aa: CASSGTPNTGELFF

j_gene: TRBJ1-1
v_gene: TRBV5-6
abundance: .
len: 12
d_gene: .
CDR3nt: TGTGCCAGCAGCTCGGGGGTCACTGAAGCTTTCTTT
CDR3aa: CASSSGVTEAFF

j_gene: TRBJ2-7
v_gene: TRBV5-1
abundance: .
len: 17
d_gene: .
CDR3nt: TGCGCCAGCAGCTTGGCCCAAGGGGGGGCGCCCGGCTACGAGCAGTACTTC
CDR3aa: CASSLAQGGAPGYEQYF

j_gene: TRBJ2-3
v_gene: TRBV4-3
abundance: .
len: 15
d_gene: TRBD1
CDR3nt: TGCGCCAGCAGCCAAGTTCGGACAGGCCCAGATACGCAGTATTTT
CDR3aa: CASSQVRTGPDTQYF

j_gene: TRBJ1-1
v_gene: TRBV13
abundance: .
len: 16
d_gene: .
CDR3nt: TGTGCCAGCAGCCCACGGACAGCCTTTATGAACACTGAAGCTTTCTTT
CDR3aa: CASSPRTAFMNTEAFF

j_gene: TRBJ2-7
v_gene: TRBV6-1
abundance: .
len: 14
d_gene: .
CDR3nt: TGTGCCAGCAGCCTGGGGGGTTCACTCTACGAGCAGTACTTC
CDR3aa: CASSLGGSLYEQYF

j_gene: TRBJ1-6
v_gene: TRBV5-1
abundance: .
len: 16
d_gene: TRBD1
CDR3nt: TGCGCCAGCAGCTTGGGACAGGGGGCCTGGCGTTCACCCCTCCACTTT
CDR3aa: CASSLGQGAWRSPLHF

j_gene: TRBJ1-2
v_gene: TRBV30
abundance: .
len: 14
d_gene: .
CDR3nt: TGTGCCTGGAAAGGGGAAAAAATCGACTATGGCTACACCTTC
CDR3aa: CAWKGEKIDYGYTF

j_gene: TRBJ1-1
v_gene: TRBV5-6
abundance: .
len: 11
d_gene: .
CDR3nt: TGTGCCAGCAGCCTCTTTTCTGAAGCTTTCTTT
CDR3aa: CASSLFSEAFF

j_gene: TRBJ1-2
v_gene: TRBV6-1
abundance: .
len: 13
d_gene: .
CDR3nt: TGTGCCAGCAGCTCAAGACAAGAATATGGCTACACCTTC
CDR3aa: CASSSRQEYGYTF

j_gene: TRBJ2-1
v_gene: TRBV7-3
abundance: .
len: 14
d_gene: .
CDR3nt: TGTGCCAGCAGCCAATATGGAGGGGTCGGGGAGCAGTTCTTC
CDR3aa: CASSQYGGVGEQFF

j_gene: TRBJ1-3
v_gene: TRBV9
abundance: .
len: 14
d_gene: .
CDR3nt: TGTGCCAGCAGCCCTGGGAGGCCTGGAAACACCATATATTTT
CDR3aa: CASSPGRPGNTIYF

j_gene: TRBJ1-3
v_gene: TRBV6-1
abundance: .
len: 15
d_gene: .
CDR3nt: TGTGCCAGCAGTGAAGCGTGGGAGTCTGGAAACACCATATATTTT
CDR3aa: CASSEAWESGNTIYF

j_gene: TRBJ2-3
v_gene: TRBV19
abundance: .
len: 15
d_gene: TRBD1
CDR3nt: TGTGCCAGTAGTACTCCGGGACAGGGAGGAGATACGCAGTATTTT
CDR3aa: CASSTPGQGGDTQYF

j_gene: TRBJ1-6
v_gene: TRBV7-8
abundance: .
len: 15
d_gene: .
CDR3nt: TGTGCCAGCAGCAACCAGGGATCCTATAATTCACCCCTCCACTTT
CDR3aa: CASSNQGSYNSPLHF

j_gene: TRBJ1-6
v_gene: TRBV28
abundance: .
len: 11
d_gene: .
CDR3nt: TGTGCCAGCATGAGGAATTCACCCCTCCACTTT
CDR3aa: CASMRNSPLHF

j_gene: TRBJ2-7
v_gene: TRBV4-1
abundance: .
len: 15
d_gene: .
CDR3nt: TGCGCCAGCAGCCCCTCCTGGCAGGGTACCTACGAGCAGTACTTC
CDR3aa: CASSPSWQGTYEQYF

j_gene: TRBJ2-1
v_gene: TRBV7-9
abundance: once
len: 15
d_gene: .
CDR3nt: TGTGCCAGCAGCCTACTAGCATTCGTGGGCAATGAGCAGTTCTTC
CDR3aa: CASSLLAFVGNEQFF

j_gene: TRBJ2-4
v_gene: TRBV28
abundance: .
len: 20
d_gene: TRBD1
CDR3nt: TGTGCCAGCAGTTTCGTCTTATCCGGGCAGGGGGAACTAGCCAAAAACATTCAGTACTTC
CDR3aa: CASSFVLSGQGELAKNIQYF

j_gene: TRBJ2-7
v_gene: TRBV5-1
abundance: .
len: 11
d_gene: .
CDR3nt: TGCGCCAGCGGCCAGGGTTACGAGCAGTACTTC
CDR3aa: CASGQGYEQYF